This entry is about one TCR beta chain. Its binding antigen is unknown. No base quality values were provided; no much bigger clone lies one nucleotide off. Donors were healthy HIV-negative adults with no recently reported acute infections or vaccinations. All donors were Caucasian adults living in Nashville, Tennessee, USA. CD4+ T cells were enriched by magnetic negative selection, after which naive cells were positively selected on CD45RA and the negative fraction was taken as the memory subset. After blood collection by leukapheresis, PBMCs were isolated using Ficoll-Histopaque density gradient centrifugation and then cryopreserved in the vapor phase of liquid nitrogen. Analytical flow cytometry was used to check the purity and quantity of every magnetically sorted T cell population. Each sorted fraction had its genomic DNA isolated and then quantified by UV absorbance on a Nanodrop 2000c. This sample is part of a study of shared clonotypes between healthy human individuals (dated by TCRdb to the early 2020s). A note on the overall study: Three men and two women, aged 18 to 49 years, made up the cohort. For each donor, three plates each were used for CD4 naive and CD4 memory, two plates were used for CD8 naive, and one plate was used for CD8 memory. Blood TCR repertoires of a handful of healthy adults were deeply sequenced to estimate repertoire size and the extent of clonotype sharing between individuals. To increase sequencing depth and limit assay-specific biases, different laboratories used diverse techniques to prepare libraries and sequence TCR repertoires. Per donor, leukapheresis produced somewhere between about 0.94 and 9.5 billion PBMCs.

The investigation overall reported the following: Only blood was sampled, and tissue TCR repertoires likely differ from those in blood. Higher generation probabilities were observed for clonotypes shared by all four sorted-subset donors than for non-shared clonotypes. Naive subsets generally had larger estimated clonotype richness than memory subsets. About 4.5% of naive CD4, around 3.6% of naive CD8, roughly 2.4% of memory CD4, and approximately 0.39% of memory CD8 clonotypes were shared across several donors. Incomplete sequencing was indicated by rarefaction of sorted-subset datasets, despite the large sequencing depth. Based on pairwise subsampling, the degree of clonotype sharing among donors was expected to be affected by sequencing depth. Because the study included only a small number of donors, the genetic and exposure-history diversity represented was limited.

The CDR3 runs 16 amino acids, cysteine and phenylalanine included. Solely the CDR3 DNA is kept, with 48 bases framed from the first base. V is clipped by 0 bases and J by 7 bases, and the sequence between their germline boundaries is 14 bases long. CDR1 SGHRS and CDR2 YFSETQ were looked up in the germline V gene. Using the deep immunoSEQ assay, multiplex PCR amplified TCR CDR3 regions from genomic DNA. Extracted genomic DNA from each cell subset was spread evenly across all wells of several immunoSEQ 96-well plates, with each plate serving as a replicate. For sorted subsets, approximately 190 ng genomic DNA, equal to 25,000 to 35,000 T cell genomes, was loaded into each replicate PCR. Purified libraries were measured with a Qubit 3.0 fluorometer, size-checked on a Bioanalyzer 2100, and measured again with the KAPA Library Quantification kit. Each immunoSEQ 96-well plate was sequenced on its own single-read 150-cycle Illumina NextSeq 550 flow cell. Per the original workflow: Because the immunoSEQ output included only junctional sequences and no quality scores, the filtering could not be the same as the filtering used for full-length reads. To assign V/J genes and CDR3, sequences were annotated against IMGT germline references using PyIR, a Python wrapper for IgBLAST v1.9. Any read was removed if the V/J assignment was weak (E-value above 1e-6), the CDR3 was missing, or the read contained stop codons, out-of-frame junctions, or ambiguous translated residues. A V3J clonotype was defined by an identical inferred V gene, J gene, and CDR3 amino acid sequence. The percentage overlap between two repertoires was calculated by dividing the number of shared unique clonotypes by the size of the smaller repertoire. Richness of each repertoire was evaluated using RTK rarefaction, the Chao1 estimator, and Recon v2.1 estimates of unobserved clonotypes. For all TCRbeta clonotypes obtained by the gDNA method from a few donors, generation probabilities were computed with OLGA. Imported from immuneACCESS, the table was reduced by TCRdb to in-frame sequences with V and J called. These copies leave out some clones; in studies compared against another copy, an unresolved V gene accounts for under half, and the cause of the remainder is not known. That table gives V, J and clone size, and the DNA gave D and trimming. The sample table contains 2 million to 2.5 million clones; only one count was recorded for 90% to 97% of them. Clones ranked in the top ten supply more than 0.1% of the sample.

The specimen was naive CD4+ T cells sorted from blood. Explained via the paper, the cell subset or site label denotes: CD45RA+ positively selected. The receptor's source is a man between 18 and 35 years old in good health. The V and J genes are TRBV5-1 and TRBJ1-6; a confident D gene designation cannot be given. The CDR3 protein is CASSLVLGRWNSPLHF. The DNA is TGCGCCAGCAGCTTGGTTCTAGGGAGGTGGAATTCACCCCTCCACTTT.